Detailed here is one TCR beta chain. The antigen remains undetermined. This record belongs to a study of cytomegalovirus exposure and HLA in healthy donors. Whole-study context: Earlier findings included 90 million to 120 million unique TCR beta sequences obtained from about 170 million T cells.

CDR3 length: 14 residues. J was trimmed by 5 bases and V by 4 bases; bases with no gene match: 10. Germline CDR1 reads SQVTM; CDR2 reads ANQGSEA. PCR was performed using 60 Vbeta and 13 Jbeta primers. In the original processing: The count from a later analysis was some 83 million unique TCR beta chains, roughly 11 million of them shared. The protocol was immunoSEQ multiplex PCR, while the TCRdb copy is restricted to in-frame clones and leaves out a portion. The V and J calls and clone size are taken from that table; D and trimming were inferred from the DNA. The sample records about 130,000 clones, approximately 80% being singletons. Whole-study findings and limits: It was 150 to 200 TCR beta chains that were listed as cytomegalovirus-associated. Earlier analysis looked at TCR beta V segments, and most were productive about 90% or about 30% of the time.

The V and J genes are TRBV29-1 and TRBJ1-1, with 7 bases that match TRBD1. Sequencing used PBMCs. This TCR derives from a man aged 45 to 65 in good health and CMV-seronegative. The CDR3 coding sequence is TGCAGCGTTGCCAGACAGGGAGAGAGGACTGAAGCTTTCTTT. Protein: CSVARQGERTEAFF.